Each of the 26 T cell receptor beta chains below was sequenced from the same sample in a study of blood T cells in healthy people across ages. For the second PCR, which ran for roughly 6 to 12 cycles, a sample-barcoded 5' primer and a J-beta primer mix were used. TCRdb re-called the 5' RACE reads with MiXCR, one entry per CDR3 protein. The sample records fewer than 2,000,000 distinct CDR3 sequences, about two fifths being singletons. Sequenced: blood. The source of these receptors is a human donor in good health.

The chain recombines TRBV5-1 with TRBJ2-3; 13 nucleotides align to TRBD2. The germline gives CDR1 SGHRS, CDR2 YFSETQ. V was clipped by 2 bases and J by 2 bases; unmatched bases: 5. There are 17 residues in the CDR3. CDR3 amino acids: CASSLGLAGAYTDTQYF. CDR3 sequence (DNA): TGCGCCAGCAGCTTAGGACTAGCGGGGGCCTACACAGATACGCAGTATTTT.

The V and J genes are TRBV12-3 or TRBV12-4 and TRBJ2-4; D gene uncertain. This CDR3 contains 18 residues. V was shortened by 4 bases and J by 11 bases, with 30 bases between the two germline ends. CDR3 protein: CASSSGPTGLGFADVQYF. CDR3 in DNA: TGTGCCAGCAGTTCCGGTCCCACGGGCCTAGGGTTCGCAGACGTTCAGTACTTC.

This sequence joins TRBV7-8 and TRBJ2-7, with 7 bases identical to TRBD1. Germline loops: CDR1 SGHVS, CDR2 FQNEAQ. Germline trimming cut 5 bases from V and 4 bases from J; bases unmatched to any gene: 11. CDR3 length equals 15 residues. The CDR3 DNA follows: TGTGCCAGCAGCCAGCGTGAGGGGGCTTTGTACGAGCAGTACTTC. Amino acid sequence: CASSQREGALYEQYF.

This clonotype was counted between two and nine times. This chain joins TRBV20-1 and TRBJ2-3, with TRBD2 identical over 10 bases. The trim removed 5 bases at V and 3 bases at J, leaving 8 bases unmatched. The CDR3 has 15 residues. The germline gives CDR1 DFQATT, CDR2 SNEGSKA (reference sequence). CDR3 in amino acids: CSAALTSGVTDTQYF. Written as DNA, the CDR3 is TGCAGTGCTGCACTTACTAGCGGGGTGACAGATACGCAGTATTTT.

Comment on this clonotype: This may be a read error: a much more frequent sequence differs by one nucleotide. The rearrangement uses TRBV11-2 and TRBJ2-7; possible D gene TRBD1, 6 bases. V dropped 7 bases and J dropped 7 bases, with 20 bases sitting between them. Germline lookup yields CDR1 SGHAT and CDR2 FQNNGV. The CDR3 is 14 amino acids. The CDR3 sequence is CASTQELDSHEQYF. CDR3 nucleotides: TGTGCCAGCACCCAAGAATTGGACAGCCATGAGCAGTACTTC.

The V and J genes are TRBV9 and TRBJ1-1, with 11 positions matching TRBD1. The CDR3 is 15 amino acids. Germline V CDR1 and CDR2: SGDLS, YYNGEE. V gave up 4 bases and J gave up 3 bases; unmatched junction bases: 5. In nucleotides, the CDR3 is TGTGCCAGCAGCTTCGGGACAGGGGGGGACACTGAAGCTTTCTTT. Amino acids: CASSFGTGGDTEAFF. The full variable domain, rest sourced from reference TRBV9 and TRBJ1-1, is DSGVTQTPKHLITATGQRVTLRCSPRSGDLSVYWYQQSLDQGLQFLIQYYNGEERAKGNILERFSAQQFPDLHSELNLSSLELGDSALYFCASSFGTGGDTEAFFGQGTRLTVV.

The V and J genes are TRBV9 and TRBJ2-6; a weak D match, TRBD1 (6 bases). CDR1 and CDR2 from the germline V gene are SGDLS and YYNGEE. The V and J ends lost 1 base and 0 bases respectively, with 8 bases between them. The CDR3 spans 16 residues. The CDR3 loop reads CASSVQGYSGANVLTF. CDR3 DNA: TGTGCCAGCAGCGTACAGGGGTACTCTGGGGCCAACGTCCTGACTTTC.

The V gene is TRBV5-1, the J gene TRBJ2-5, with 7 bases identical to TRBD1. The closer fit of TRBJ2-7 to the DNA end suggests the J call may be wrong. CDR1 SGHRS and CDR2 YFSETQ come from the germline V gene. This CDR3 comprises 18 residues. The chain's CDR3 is CASSLGLGQTAKSYEQYF. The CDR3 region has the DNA TGCGCCAGCAGCTTGGGGTTGGGACAGACGGCAAAGTCCTACGAGCAGTACTTC.

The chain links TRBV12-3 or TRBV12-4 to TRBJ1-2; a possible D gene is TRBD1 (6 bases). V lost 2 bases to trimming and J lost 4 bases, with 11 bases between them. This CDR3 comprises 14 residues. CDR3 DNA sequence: TGTGCCAGCAGTTTATGGGGGGCTGGCTATGGCTACACCTTC. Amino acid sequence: CASSLWGAGYGYTF.

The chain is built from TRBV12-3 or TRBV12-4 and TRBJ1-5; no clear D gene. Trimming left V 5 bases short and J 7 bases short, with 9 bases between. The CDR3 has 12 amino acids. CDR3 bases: TGTGCCAGCAGTCTCCCGACCCAGCCCCAGCATTTT. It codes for CASSLPTQPQHF.

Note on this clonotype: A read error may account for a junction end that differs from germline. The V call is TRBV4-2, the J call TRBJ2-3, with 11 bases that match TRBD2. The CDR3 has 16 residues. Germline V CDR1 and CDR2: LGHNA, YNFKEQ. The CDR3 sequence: CASSLKLAGAGDTRYF. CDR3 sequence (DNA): TGTGCCAGCAGCCTAAAACTAGCGGGGGCGGGAGATACGCGGTATTTT.

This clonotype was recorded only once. CDR3 residues: CASSLLAEGRDWFNEQFF. Written as DNA, the CDR3 is TGTGCCAGCAGTTTACTAGCGGAGGGGCGAGACTGGTTCAATGAGCAGTTCTTC. The chain uses TRBV27 and TRBJ2-1; 7 bases line up with TRBD2. The CDR3 totals 18 residues. Trimming at V came to 2 bases and at J to 6 bases, leaving 16 bases not matched to a gene. The germline CDR1 and CDR2 sequences are MNHEY and SMNVEV (reference sequence).

The CDR3: CSARDRRAGAIYNEQFF. CDR3 in DNA: TGCAGTGCTAGAGATCGTCGAGCGGGGGCGATTTACAATGAGCAGTTCTTC. The chain is built from TRBV20-1 and TRBJ2-1; 8 positions match TRBD2. The germline CDR1 and CDR2 sequences are DFQATT and SNEGSKA (reference sequence). V dropped 0 bases and J dropped 4; count of bases not matched to a gene: 11. The CDR3 sequence is 17 residues long.

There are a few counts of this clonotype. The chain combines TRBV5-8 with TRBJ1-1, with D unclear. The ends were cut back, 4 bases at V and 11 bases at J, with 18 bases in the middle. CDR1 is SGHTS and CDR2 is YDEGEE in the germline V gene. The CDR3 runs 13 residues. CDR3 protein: CASSPRNPKSAFF. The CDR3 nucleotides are TGTGCCAGCAGCCCCCGGAACCCGAAATCGGCTTTCTTT.

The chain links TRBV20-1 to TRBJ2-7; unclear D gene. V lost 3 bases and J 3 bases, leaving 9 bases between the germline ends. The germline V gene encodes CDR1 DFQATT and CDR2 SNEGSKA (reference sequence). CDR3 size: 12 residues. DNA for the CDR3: TGCAGTGCTAGGGCCTACAGCTACGAGCAGTACTTC. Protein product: CSARAYSYEQYF.

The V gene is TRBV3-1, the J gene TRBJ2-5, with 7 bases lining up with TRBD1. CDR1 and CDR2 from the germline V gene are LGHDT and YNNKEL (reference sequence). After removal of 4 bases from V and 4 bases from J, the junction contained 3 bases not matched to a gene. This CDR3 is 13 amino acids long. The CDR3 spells CASSRRQGETQYF. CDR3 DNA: TGTGCCAGCAGCCGTCGACAGGGAGAGACCCAGTACTTC.

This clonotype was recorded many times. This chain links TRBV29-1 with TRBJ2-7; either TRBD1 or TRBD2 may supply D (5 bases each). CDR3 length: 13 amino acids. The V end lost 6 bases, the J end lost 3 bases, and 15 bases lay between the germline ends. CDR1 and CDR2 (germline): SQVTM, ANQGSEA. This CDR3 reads CSVGRTGSYEQYF. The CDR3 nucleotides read TGCAGCGTGGGGAGAACAGGCAGCTACGAGCAGTACTTC.

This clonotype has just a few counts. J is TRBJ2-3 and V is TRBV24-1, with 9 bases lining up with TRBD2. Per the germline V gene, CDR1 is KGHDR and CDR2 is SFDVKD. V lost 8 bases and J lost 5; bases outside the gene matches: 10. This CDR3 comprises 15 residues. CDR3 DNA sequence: TGTGCCACCACAGGTGCGGGGGGGCCCGGAGATACGCAGTATTTT. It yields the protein CATTGAGGPGDTQYF.

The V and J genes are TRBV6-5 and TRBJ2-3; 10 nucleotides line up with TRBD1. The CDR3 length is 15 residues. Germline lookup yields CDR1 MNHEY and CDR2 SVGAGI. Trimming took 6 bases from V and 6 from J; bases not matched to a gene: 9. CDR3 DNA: TGTGCCAGCAGGGGGGGACAGGGGAGGGGGGATACGCAGTATTTT. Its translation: CASRGGQGRGDTQYF.

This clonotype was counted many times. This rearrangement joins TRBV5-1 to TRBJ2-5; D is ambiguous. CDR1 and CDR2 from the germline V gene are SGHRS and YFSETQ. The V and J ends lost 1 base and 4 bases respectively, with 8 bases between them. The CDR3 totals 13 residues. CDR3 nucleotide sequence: TGCGCCAGCAGCTTGAGTCCCCGAGAGACCCAGTACTTC. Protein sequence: CASSLSPRETQYF.

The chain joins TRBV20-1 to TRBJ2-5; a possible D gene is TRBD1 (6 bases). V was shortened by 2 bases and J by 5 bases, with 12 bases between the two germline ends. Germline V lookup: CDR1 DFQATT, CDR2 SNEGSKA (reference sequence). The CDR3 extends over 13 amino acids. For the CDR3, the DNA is TGCAGTGCTAGAACAGGGTCGTGGGAGACCCAGTACTTC. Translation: CSARTGSWETQYF.

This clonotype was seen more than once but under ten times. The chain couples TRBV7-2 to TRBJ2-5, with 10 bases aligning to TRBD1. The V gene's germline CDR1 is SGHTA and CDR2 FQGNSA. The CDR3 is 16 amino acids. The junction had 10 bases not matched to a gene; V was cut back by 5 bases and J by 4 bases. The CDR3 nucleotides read TGTGCCAGCAGCCAGGGACGGGACAGGGGAGGAGAGACCCAGTACTTC. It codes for CASSQGRDRGGETQYF.

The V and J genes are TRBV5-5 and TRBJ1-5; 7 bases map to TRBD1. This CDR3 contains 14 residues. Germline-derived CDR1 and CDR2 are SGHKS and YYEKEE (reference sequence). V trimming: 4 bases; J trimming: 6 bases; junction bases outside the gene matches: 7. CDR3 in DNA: TGTGCCAGCAGCCGGGACAGTTTGGCTCAGCCCCAGCATTTT. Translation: CASSRDSLAQPQHF.

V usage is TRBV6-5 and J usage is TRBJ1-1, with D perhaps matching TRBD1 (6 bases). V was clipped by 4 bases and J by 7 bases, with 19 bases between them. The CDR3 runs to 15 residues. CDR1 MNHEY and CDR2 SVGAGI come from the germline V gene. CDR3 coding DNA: TGTGCCAGCAGTTCACATACTATTGGACAGAGTGAAGCTTTCTTT. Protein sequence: CASSSHTIGQSEAFF.

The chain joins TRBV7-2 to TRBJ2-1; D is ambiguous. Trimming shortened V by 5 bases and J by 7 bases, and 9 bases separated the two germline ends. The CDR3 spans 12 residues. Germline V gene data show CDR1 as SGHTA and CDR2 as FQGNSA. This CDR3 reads CASSPNENEQFF. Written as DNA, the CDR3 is TGTGCCAGCAGCCCGAACGAGAATGAGCAGTTCTTC. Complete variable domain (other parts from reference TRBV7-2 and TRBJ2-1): GAGVSQSPSNKVTEKGKDVELRCDPISGHTALYWYRQSLGQGLEFLIYFQGNSAPDKSGLPSDRFSAERTGGSVSTLTIQRTQQEDSAVYLCASSPNENEQFFGPGTRLTVL.

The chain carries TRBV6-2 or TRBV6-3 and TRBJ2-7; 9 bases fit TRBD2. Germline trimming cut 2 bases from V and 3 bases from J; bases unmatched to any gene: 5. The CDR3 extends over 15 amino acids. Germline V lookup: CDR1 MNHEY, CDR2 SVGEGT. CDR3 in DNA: TGTGCCAGCAGTTACGATAGCGGGGGCATCTACGAGCAGTACTTC. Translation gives CASSYDSGGIYEQYF.